The rows below give T cell receptor beta chains drawn from one sample of a study of regulatory T cells in long-lasting Graves disease. TCRdb fed the multiplex PCR reads into MiXCR, producing one record per CDR3 protein. The repertoire holds hundreds of thousands of distinct CDR3 sequences, with 15% to 18% as singletons. Specimen: peripheral blood mononuclear cells (PBMCs), collected at new diagnosis, from a patient treated with antithyroid drugs. The receptors stem from a female donor with Graves disease. The CDR3 runs from the conserved cysteine through the conserved F or W.

>TRBJ2-1|TRBV5-1
CASSLRGGTSEQFF
>TRBJ2-3|TRBV7-2
CASSLGQGVSTDTQYF
>TRBJ1-3|TRBV30
CAWSAGLSGNTIYF
>TRBJ1-1|TRBV20-1
CSAATGASSTEAFF
>TRBJ1-1|TRBV28
CASSTPGTGVTEAFF
>TRBJ1-2|TRBV20-1
CSARDLGSGEGYTF
>TRBJ2-3|TRBV11-1
CASSPRTSGSLSDTQYF
>TRBJ2-4|TRBV5-1
CASSLSGTAKNIQYF
>TRBJ1-2|TRBV29-1
CSVASVGDSGYTF
>TRBJ2-1|TRBV3-1
CASTQGTPAEQFF
>TRBJ1-3|TRBV3-1
CASTASRQGDGNTIYF
>TRBJ1-1|TRBV27
CASSLPSRTGVTEAFF
>TRBJ1-4|TRBV7-9
CALPRDEKLFF
>TRBJ1-4|TRBV6-1
CASSRGEKLFF
>TRBJ2-3|TRBV19
CASSKGKAGVVSDTQYF